This paragraph reports one TCR beta chain. Each single cDNA molecule received a unique molecular identifier. TCRdb fed the 5' RACE reads into MiXCR, producing one record per CDR3 protein. The sample has some 80,000 distinct CDR3 sequences; 9% to 15% are singletons. These data come from a study of early T cells in non-severe SARS-CoV-2 infection. CDR3 length equals 13 residues. V was pared by 0 bases and J by 2 bases, with 3 bases between. Germline-derived CDR1 and CDR2 are SGHTS and YDEGEE. This sequence joins TRBV5-8 and TRBJ2-1; D remains ambiguous. This TCR derives from an adult who was a healthcare worker with PCR-confirmed SARS-CoV-2 infection or an uninfected control (not recorded which). The sequenced sample consisted of whole blood. CDR3 in amino acids: CASSLAPYNEQFF. The CDR3 DNA follows: TGTGCCAGCAGCTTGGCCCCCTACAATGAGCAGTTCTTC.